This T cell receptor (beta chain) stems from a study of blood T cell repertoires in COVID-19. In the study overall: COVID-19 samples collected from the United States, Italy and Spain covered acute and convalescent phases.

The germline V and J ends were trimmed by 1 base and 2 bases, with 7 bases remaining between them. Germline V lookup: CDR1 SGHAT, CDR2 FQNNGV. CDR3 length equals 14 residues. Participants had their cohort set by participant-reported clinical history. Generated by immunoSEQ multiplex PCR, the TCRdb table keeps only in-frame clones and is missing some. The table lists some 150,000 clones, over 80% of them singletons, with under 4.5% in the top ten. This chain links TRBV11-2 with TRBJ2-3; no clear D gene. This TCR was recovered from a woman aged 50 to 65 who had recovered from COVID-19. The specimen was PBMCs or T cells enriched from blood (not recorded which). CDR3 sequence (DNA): TGTGCCAGCAGCTTAGGGCAGTTCACAGATACGCAGTATTTT. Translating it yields CASSLGQFTDTQYF. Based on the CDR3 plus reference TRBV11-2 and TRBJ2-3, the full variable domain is EAGVAQSPRYKIIEKRQSVAFWCNPISGHATLYWYQQILGQGPKLLIQFQNNGVVDDSQLPKDRFSAERLKGVDSTLKIQPAKLEDSAVYLCASSLGQFTDTQYFGPGTRLTVL.